This T cell receptor beta chain was recorded in a study of identifying expanded T cells in peripheral blood. Here immunoSEQ multiplex PCR was the method, and the copy in TCRdb shows in-frame clones only, minus some. Of about 85,000 clones listed, 85% to 90% are singletons. A remark on this clone: At one of its ends the junction is not consistent with the germline gene, which may arise from a read error.

From germline, CDR1 is KGHSH and CDR2 LQKENI. The CDR3 is 13 residues long. This chain joins TRBV18 and TRBJ2-7; 7 nucleotides agree with TRBD2. This clonotype originated in a person aged 18-70 years in good health. Sequenced material: blood. This CDR3 reads CASSPADGNGRNF. Here the CDR3 DNA reads TGTGCCAGCTCACCTGCCGACGGCAACGGGAGGAACTTC.